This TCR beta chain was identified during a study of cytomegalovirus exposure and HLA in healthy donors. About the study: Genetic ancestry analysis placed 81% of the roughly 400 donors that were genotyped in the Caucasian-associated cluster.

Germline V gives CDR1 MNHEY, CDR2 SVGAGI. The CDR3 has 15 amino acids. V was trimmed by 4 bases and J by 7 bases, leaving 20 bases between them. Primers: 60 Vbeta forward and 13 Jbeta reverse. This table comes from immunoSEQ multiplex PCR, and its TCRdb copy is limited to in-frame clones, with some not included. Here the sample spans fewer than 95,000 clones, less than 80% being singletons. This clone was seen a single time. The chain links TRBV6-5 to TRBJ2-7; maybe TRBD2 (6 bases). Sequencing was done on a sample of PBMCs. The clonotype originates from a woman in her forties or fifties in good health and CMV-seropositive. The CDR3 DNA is TGTGCCAGCAGTTCGGAGGGTCAGGGTGTAGTGGAGCAGTACTTC. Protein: CASSSEGQGVVEQYF.